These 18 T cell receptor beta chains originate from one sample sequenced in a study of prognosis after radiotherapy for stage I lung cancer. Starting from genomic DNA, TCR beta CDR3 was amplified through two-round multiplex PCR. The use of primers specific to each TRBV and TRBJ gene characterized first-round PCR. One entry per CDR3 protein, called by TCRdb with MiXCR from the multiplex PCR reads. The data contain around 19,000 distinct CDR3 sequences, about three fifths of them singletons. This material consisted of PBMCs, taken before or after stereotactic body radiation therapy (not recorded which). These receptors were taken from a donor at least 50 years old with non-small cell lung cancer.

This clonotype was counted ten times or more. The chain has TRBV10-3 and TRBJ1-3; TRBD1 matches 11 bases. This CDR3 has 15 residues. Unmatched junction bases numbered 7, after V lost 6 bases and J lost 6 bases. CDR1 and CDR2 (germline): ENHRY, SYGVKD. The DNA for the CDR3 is TGTGCCATCAGCCTGGGACAGGGGGGCGAAAACACCATATATTTT. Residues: CAISLGQGGENTIYF.

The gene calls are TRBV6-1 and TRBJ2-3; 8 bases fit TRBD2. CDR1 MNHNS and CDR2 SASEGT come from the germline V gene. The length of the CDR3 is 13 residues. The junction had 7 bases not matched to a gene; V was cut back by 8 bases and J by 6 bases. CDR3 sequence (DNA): TGTGCCAGCTCTGGGCGGGAGGCCGATACGCAGTATTTT. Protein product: CASSGREADTQYF.

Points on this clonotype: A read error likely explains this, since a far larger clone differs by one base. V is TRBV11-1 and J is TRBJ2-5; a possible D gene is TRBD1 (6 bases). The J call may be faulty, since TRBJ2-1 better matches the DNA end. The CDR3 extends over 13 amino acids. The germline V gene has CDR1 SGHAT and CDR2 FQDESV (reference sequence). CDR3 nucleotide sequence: TGTGCCAGCACACTGGGGGCGGACAATGAGCAGTTCTTC. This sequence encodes CASTLGADNEQFF.

CDR3 DNA: TGTGCCAGCAGTGTCTTAGCGGGAGGGCAGTTGGTCTACAATGAGCAGTTCTTC. This sequence encodes CASSVLAGGQLVYNEQFF. This sequence joins TRBV2 and TRBJ2-1; 11 positions agree with TRBD2. Germline V CDR1 and CDR2: SNHLY, FYNNEI. The V segment lost 4 bases and the J segment 3 bases; nucleotides outside the gene matches: 11. CDR3 size: 18 residues. The full variable domain, completed using reference TRBV2 and TRBJ2-1, is EPEVTQTPSHQVTQMGQEVILRCVPISNHLYFYWYRQILGQKVEFLVSFYNNEISEKSEIFDDQFSVERPDGSNFTLKIRSTKLEDSAMYFCASSVLAGGQLVYNEQFFGPGTRLTVL.

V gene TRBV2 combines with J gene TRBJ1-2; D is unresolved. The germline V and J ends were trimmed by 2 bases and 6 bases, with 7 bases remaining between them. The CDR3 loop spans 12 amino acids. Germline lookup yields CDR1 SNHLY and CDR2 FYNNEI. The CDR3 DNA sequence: TGTGCCAGCAGTGAACTTGGGGATGGCTACACCTTC. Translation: CASSELGDGYTF.

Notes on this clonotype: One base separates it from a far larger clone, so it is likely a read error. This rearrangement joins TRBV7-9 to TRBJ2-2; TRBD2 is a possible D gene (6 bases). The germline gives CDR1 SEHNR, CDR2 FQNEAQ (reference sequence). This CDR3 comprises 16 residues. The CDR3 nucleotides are TGTGCCAGCAGCTTAACGTTAGGGTTTCGTACCGGGGGGCTGTTTTTT. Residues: CASSLTLGFRTGGLFF.

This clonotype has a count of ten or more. CDR3: CASALGVPSYEQYF. CDR3 nucleotide sequence: TGTGCCAGCGCGCTCGGGGTACCCTCCTACGAGCAGTACTTC. The chain combines TRBV28 with TRBJ2-7; TRBD2 is a possible D gene (5 bases). The CDR3 runs to 14 residues. Germline V gene lookup returns CDR1 MDHEN and CDR2 SYDVKM. V was shortened by 8 bases and J by 0 bases, with 14 bases between the two germline ends.

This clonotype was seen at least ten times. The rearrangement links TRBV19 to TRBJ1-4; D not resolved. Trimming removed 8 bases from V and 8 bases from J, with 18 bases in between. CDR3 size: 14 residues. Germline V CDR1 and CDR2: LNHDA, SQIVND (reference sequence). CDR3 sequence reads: CASRSPGGREKLFF. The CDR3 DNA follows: TGTGCCAGTCGGTCGCCGGGCGGACGGGAAAAACTGTTTTTT. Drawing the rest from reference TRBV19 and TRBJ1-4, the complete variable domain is DGGITQSPKYLFRKEGQNVTLSCEQNLNHDAMYWYRQDPGQGLRLIYYSQIVNDFQKGDIAEGYSVSREKKESFPLTVTSAQKNPTAFYLCASRSPGGREKLFFGSGTQLSVL.

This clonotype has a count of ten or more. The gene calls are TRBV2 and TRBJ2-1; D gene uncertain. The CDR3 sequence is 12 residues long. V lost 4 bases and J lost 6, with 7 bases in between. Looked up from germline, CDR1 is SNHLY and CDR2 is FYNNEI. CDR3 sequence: CASSGSTNEQFF. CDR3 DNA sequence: TGTGCCAGCAGTGGTTCCACCAATGAGCAGTTCTTC.

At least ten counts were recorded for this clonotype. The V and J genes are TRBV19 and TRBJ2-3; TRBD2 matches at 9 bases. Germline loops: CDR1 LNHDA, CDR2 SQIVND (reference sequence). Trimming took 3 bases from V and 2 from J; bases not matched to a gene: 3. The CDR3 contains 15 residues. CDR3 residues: CASSISSGITDTQYF. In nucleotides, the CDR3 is TGTGCCAGTAGTATTTCTAGCGGGATCACAGATACGCAGTATTTT. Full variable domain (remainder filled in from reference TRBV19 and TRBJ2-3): DGGITQSPKYLFRKEGQNVTLSCEQNLNHDAMYWYRQDPGQGLRLIYYSQIVNDFQKGDIAEGYSVSREKKESFPLTVTSAQKNPTAFYLCASSISSGITDTQYFGPGTRLTVL.

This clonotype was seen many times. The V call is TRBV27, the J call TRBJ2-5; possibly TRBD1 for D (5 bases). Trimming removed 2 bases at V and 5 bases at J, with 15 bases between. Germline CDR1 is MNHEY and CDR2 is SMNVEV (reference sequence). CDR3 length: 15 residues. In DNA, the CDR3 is TGTGCCAGCAGTTTAACACAGGCCAAGGGTGAGACCCAGTACTTC. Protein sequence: CASSLTQAKGETQYF.

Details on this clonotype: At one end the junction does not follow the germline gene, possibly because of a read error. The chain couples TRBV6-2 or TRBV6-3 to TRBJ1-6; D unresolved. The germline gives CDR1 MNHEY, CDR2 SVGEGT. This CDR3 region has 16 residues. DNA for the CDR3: TGTGCCATCAGTTACTCGAAGTCACAGTATAATTCACCCCTCCACTTT. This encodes CAISYSKSQYNSPLHF.

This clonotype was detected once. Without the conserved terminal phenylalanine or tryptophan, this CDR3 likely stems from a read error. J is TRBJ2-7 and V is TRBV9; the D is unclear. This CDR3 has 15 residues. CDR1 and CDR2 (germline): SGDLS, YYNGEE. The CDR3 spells CARSVAADPSSEQYS. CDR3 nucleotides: TGTGCCAGAAGCGTAGCTGCGGACCCCTCGAGCGAGCAGTACTCC.

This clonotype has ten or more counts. The DNA for the CDR3 is TGTGCCAGCAGCTCCAACAGAGCAACTAATGAAAAACTGTTTTTT. It translates to CASSSNRATNEKLFF. The chain employs TRBV5-4 and TRBJ1-4; D call uncertain. The V end was cut by 3 bases, the J end by 0 bases, with 9 bases between. Germline V gene sequence: CDR1 SGHNT, CDR2 YYREEE (reference sequence). This CDR3 is built from 15 residues.

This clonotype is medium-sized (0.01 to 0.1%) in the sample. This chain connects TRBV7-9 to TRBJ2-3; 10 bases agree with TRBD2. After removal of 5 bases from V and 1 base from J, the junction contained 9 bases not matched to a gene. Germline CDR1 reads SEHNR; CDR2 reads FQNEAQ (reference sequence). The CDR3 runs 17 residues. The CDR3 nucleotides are TGTGCCAGCAGCCAACCGTTCGGGACTAGCGGCACAGATACGCAGTATTTT. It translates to CASSQPFGTSGTDTQYF.

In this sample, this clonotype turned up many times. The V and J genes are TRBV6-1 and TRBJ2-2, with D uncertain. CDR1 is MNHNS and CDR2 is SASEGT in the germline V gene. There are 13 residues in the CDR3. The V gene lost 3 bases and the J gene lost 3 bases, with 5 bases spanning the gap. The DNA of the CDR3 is TGTGCCAGCAGTGACCTTGACACCGGGGAGCTGTTTTTT. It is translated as CASSDLDTGELFF.

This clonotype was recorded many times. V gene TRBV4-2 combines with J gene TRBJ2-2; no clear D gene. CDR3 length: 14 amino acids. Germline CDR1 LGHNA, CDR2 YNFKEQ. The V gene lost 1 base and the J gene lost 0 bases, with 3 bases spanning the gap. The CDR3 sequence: CASSQVSNTGELFF. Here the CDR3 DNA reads TGTGCCAGCAGCCAAGTGTCGAACACCGGGGAGCTGTTTTTT.

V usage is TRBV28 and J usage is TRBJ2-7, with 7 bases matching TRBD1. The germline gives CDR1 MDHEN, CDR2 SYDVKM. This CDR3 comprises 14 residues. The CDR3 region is CSIRETGAGYEQYF. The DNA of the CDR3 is TGTTCCATCAGAGAAACAGGGGCAGGTTACGAGCAGTACTTC.